Described below is a single TCR beta chain sequence and its context. Its target is not known. The CDR3 is made up of 13 amino acids. The V gene lost 3 bases and the J gene lost 1 base, with 3 bases spanning the gap. The germline V gene encodes CDR1 MGHDK and CDR2 SYGVNS. The record originates from a study of CD8+ T cells in alopecia areata. The overall study: Tofacitinib ran 6 to 18 months, followed by 6 months off drug. Notes on the study in general: Sharing of TCRs across patients appeared less clear than in mice, possibly for HLA-related reasons. Scalp lesions, especially in alopecia totalis/universalis, had higher clonality than normal scalp.

As for treatment: oral pan-JAK inhibitor, 5-10 mg twice daily. Sequencing templates came from extracted RNA that was reverse transcribed into cDNA. Profiled with immunoSEQ multiplex PCR; TCRdb holds only in-frame clones, not every one. The table has about 220,000 clones, about 58% seen once. Sample: CD4+ T cells sorted from blood, taken at week 4, from a patient treated with tofacitinib. The J gene is TRBJ2-2, the V gene TRBV25-1; D not certain. This receptor was obtained from a human donor with alopecia areata. The DNA of the CDR3 is TGTGCCAGCAGTGATCGGAACACCGGGGAGCTGTTTTTT. Amino acid sequence: CASSDRNTGELFF.